The sequence of this T cell receptor (beta chain) was determined in a study of blood T cell repertoires in COVID-19. About the study: T cells, B-cell-depleted T cells, or PBMCs supplied cDNA or gDNA.

Libraries were prepared by immunoSEQ multiplex PCR; TCRdb keeps only in-frame clonotypes and omits some of them. This repertoire shows a few hundred thousand clones, around 89% found once; its top ten account for roughly 4%. Trimming left V 0 bases short and J 3 bases short, with 12 bases between. The CDR3 is 15 amino acids. Germline V gene data show CDR1 as SGHVS and CDR2 as FNYEAQ. Material: PBMCs or T cells enriched from blood (not recorded which). The receptor was isolated from a woman aged 25 to 39 who had recovered from COVID-19. This rearrangement joins TRBV7-6 to TRBJ2-7; D might be TRBD1 (5 bases). The CDR3 sequence is CASSLAQGGFYEQYF. CDR3 DNA: TGTGCCAGCAGCTTAGCGCAGGGCGGCTTCTACGAGCAGTACTTC.